The 21 T cell receptor beta chains below all came from one sample that was sequenced in a study of control samples from healthy donors and cancer patients. The protocol was immunoSEQ multiplex PCR, while the TCRdb copy is restricted to in-frame clones and leaves out a portion. The sample carries 80,000 or so clones, roughly 92% recorded once. The sample taken for sequencing was blood. These receptors were obtained from a woman aged 55-69 years in good health.

The chain joins TRBV6-5 to TRBJ1-4; 10 nucleotides agree with TRBD1. Unmatched junction bases numbered 4, after V lost 2 bases and J lost 7 bases. The CDR3 has 15 residues. Germline CDR1 and CDR2: MNHEY and SVGAGI. The chain's CDR3 is CASSYDRGLGEKLFF. The DNA for the CDR3 is TGTGCCAGCAGTTACGACAGGGGGCTGGGTGAAAAACTGTTTTTT.

CDR3 region: CASSSSGTVEAFF. The CDR3 bases are TGTGCCAGCAGCTCCTCCGGGACAGTTGAAGCTTTCTTT. The chain carries TRBV7-9 and TRBJ1-1; 7 bases agree with TRBD1. Germline V gives CDR1 SEHNR, CDR2 FQNEAQ (reference sequence). Trimming removed 4 bases from V and 7 bases from J; junction bases left unmatched: 6. This CDR3 comprises 13 residues. Using reference TRBV7-9 and TRBJ1-1 for the parts outside the CDR3, the full variable domain is DTGVSQNPRHKITKRGQNVTFRCDPISEHNRLYWYRQTLGQGPEFLTYFQNEAQLEKSRLLSDRFSAERPKGSFSTLEIQRTEQGDSAMYLCASSSSGTVEAFFGQGTRLTVV.

The V call is TRBV27, the J call TRBJ1-5; D remains ambiguous. This CDR3 spans 13 amino acids. Germline CDR1 is MNHEY and CDR2 is SMNVEV (reference sequence). Trimming removed 6 bases at V and 2 bases at J, with 8 bases between. The CDR3, as DNA: TGTGCCAGCAGGGAAGCGGGCAATCAGCCCCAGCATTTT. Translated: CASREAGNQPQHF.

The chain has TRBV5-1 and TRBJ1-1; no clear D. The V end was cut by 4 bases, the J end by 0 bases, with 16 bases between. The CDR3 is made up of 16 amino acids. The V gene's germline CDR1 is SGHRS and CDR2 YFSETQ. CDR3 sequence: CASSRTGGGMNTEAFF. The CDR3, as DNA: TGCGCCAGCAGCCGAACGGGCGGTGGGATGAACACTGAAGCTTTCTTT.

This clone was picked up one time. The chain has TRBV30 and TRBJ1-3; maybe TRBD1 (6 bases). This CDR3 comprises 14 residues. Germline V CDR1 and CDR2: GTSNPN, SVGIG (reference sequence). The V end lost 3 bases, the J end lost 2 bases, and 11 bases lay between the germline ends. The CDR3 DNA reads as TGTGCCTGGAGAAGGGACAATGCTGGAAACACCATATATTTT. It yields the protein CAWRRDNAGNTIYF.

This chain links TRBV11-3 with TRBJ2-3; TRBD1 or TRBD2 may be the D gene (6 bases each). Trimming shortened V by 6 bases and J by 2 bases, and 18 bases separated the two germline ends. Germline V gives CDR1 SGHNT, CDR2 YENEEA. CDR3 length: 16 residues. The CDR3 DNA follows: TGTGCCAGCAGATTACTCTCCGGGGGCTTCACAGATACGCAGTATTTT. Encoded protein: CASRLLSGGFTDTQYF. Filled out from reference TRBV11-3 and TRBJ2-3, the complete variable domain reads EAGVVQSPRYKIIEKKQPVAFWCNPISGHNTLYWYLQNLGQGPELLIRYENEEAVDDSQLPKDRFSAERLKGVDSTLKIQPAELGDSAVYLCASRLLSGGFTDTQYFGPGTRLTVL.

Regarding this clone: Sequence at one end of the junction differs from germline and may be a read error. The V and J genes are TRBV2 and TRBJ1-1; D is perhaps TRBD1 (6 bases). The CDR3 is 13 residues long. CDR1 and CDR2 from the germline V gene are SNHLY and FYNNEI. CDR3: CASREGGITEAFF. CDR3 coding DNA: TGTGCCAGCCGTGAGGGGGGAATAACTGAAGCTTTCTTT.

The chain joins TRBV28 to TRBJ2-3, with D unclear. CDR1 is MDHEN and CDR2 is SYDVKM in the germline V gene. V was pared by 2 bases and J by 7 bases, with 13 bases between. The CDR3 runs to 14 residues. The CDR3 coding sequence is TGTGCCAGCAGTTTAGGTGAGGTGTCTAATACGCAGTATTTT. It translates to CASSLGEVSNTQYF.

The V and J genes are TRBV3-1 (or the pseudogene TRBV3-2) and TRBJ1-6; no reliable D call. With 1 base removed from V and 8 bases from J, the gap between germline ends came to 6 bases. The CDR3 runs 13 residues. CDR1 is LGHDT, CDR2 YNNKEL, per germline (reference sequence). In DNA form, the CDR3 reads TGTGCCAGCAGCCAAGGATTGTATTCACCCCTCCACTTT. This sequence encodes CASSQGLYSPLHF.

This rearrangement joins TRBV12-3 or TRBV12-4 to TRBJ2-2; D remains unclear. Trimming removed 4 bases at V and 6 bases at J, with 0 bases between. This CDR3 is 10 amino acids long. The CDR3 DNA follows: TGTGCCAGCAGTTCCGGGGAGCTGTTTTTT. Translated: CASSSGELFF.

The rearrangement joins TRBV28 to TRBJ2-7; a possible D gene is TRBD2 (6 bases). The CDR3 extends over 14 amino acids. The V gene lost 4 bases and the J gene lost 9 bases, with 19 bases spanning the gap. The germline gives CDR1 MDHEN, CDR2 SYDVKM. CDR3 residues: CASSSKLTSSGQYF. The CDR3 DNA follows: TGTGCCAGCAGTTCAAAACTGACTAGTTCGGGGCAGTACTTC.

V is TRBV28 and J is TRBJ2-1; D is perhaps TRBD2 (6 bases). The CDR3 spans 16 residues. Germline loops: CDR1 MDHEN, CDR2 SYDVKM. Trimming left V 4 bases short and J 0 bases short, with 13 bases between. The CDR3 region is CASSSPGGSSYNEQFF. The DNA of the CDR3 is TGTGCCAGCAGTTCCCCTGGGGGGAGCTCCTACAATGAGCAGTTCTTC. The whole variable domain, remainder taken from reference TRBV28 and TRBJ2-1, is DVKVTQSSRYLVKRTGEKVFLECVQDMDHENMFWYRQDPGLGLRLIYFSYDVKMKEKGDIPEGYSVSREKKERFSLILESASTNQTSMYLCASSSPGGSSYNEQFFGPGTRLTVL.

The chain has TRBV5-4 and TRBJ2-1; 11 bases align to TRBD2. The V gene's germline CDR1 is SGHNT and CDR2 YYREEE (reference sequence). J gave up 5 bases and V 4 bases, and 5 bases lay outside the gene matches. The CDR3 is 15 residues long. CDR3 nucleotides: TGTGCCAGCAGCGCTCTGACTAGCGGGAACAATGAGCAGTTCTTC. It codes for CASSALTSGNNEQFF.

V gene TRBV19 combines with J gene TRBJ2-6; 8 positions agree with TRBD1. CDR3 size: 16 residues. The germline gives CDR1 LNHDA, CDR2 SQIVND (reference sequence). The trim removed 4 bases at V and 4 bases at J, leaving 6 bases unmatched. CDR3: CASSKDRASGANVLTF. CDR3 in DNA: TGTGCCAGTAGTAAGGACAGGGCTTCCGGGGCCAACGTCCTGACTTTC.

The chain joins TRBV7-8 to TRBJ2-3, with TRBD1 matching 7 bases. V trimming: 4 bases; J trimming: 0 bases; junction bases outside the gene matches: 10. Germline CDR1 is SGHVS and CDR2 is FQNEAQ. The CDR3 runs 17 residues. Written as DNA, the CDR3 is TGTGCCAGCAGCTCCAGGGGGATGGGAGAAAGCACAGATACGCAGTATTTT. Translation gives CASSSRGMGESTDTQYF. Full variable domain (rest looked up from reference TRBV7-8 and TRBJ2-3): GAGVSQSPRYKVAKRGQDVALRCDPISGHVSLFWYQQALGQGPEFLTYFQNEAQLDKSGLPSDRFFAERPEGSVSTLKIQRTQQEDSAVYLCASSSRGMGESTDTQYFGPGTRLTVL.

The V call is TRBV29-1, the J call TRBJ2-1; D might be TRBD1 or TRBD2, each matching 5 bases. Germline values: CDR1 SQVTM, CDR2 ANQGSEA. The CDR3 runs to 14 residues. V gave up 4 bases and J gave up 0 bases, with 10 bases separating them. The CDR3 region has the DNA TGCAGCGTTGGGTGGGGGAGCTCCTACAATGAGCAGTTCTTC. Its protein product is CSVGWGSSYNEQFF.

The rearrangement links TRBV10-3 to TRBJ2-7; D gene ambiguous. Per the germline V gene, CDR1 is ENHRY and CDR2 is SYGVKD. Trimming pared 4 bases from V and 0 bases from J, leaving 4 bases between. This CDR3 comprises 12 residues. CDR3 protein: CAISGSSYEQYF. DNA for the CDR3: TGTGCCATCAGTGGGAGCTCCTACGAGCAGTACTTC.

This rearrangement joins TRBV7-9 to TRBJ1-4; possible D gene TRBD1, 6 bases. Trimming removed 1 base from V and 3 bases from J, with 21 bases in between. CDR1 is SEHNR, CDR2 FQNEAQ, per germline (reference sequence). This CDR3 spans 19 amino acids. CDR3 in DNA: TGTGCCAGCAGCTTAGGTGGGATAGGGCAGGGGACGGCTAATGAAAAACTGTTTTTT. It translates to CASSLGGIGQGTANEKLFF.

The chain recombines TRBV7-2 with TRBJ2-1, with D possibly TRBD2 on 5 matching bases. Trimming removed 2 bases from V and 9 bases from J, with 17 bases in between. The germline V gene encodes CDR1 SGHTA and CDR2 FQGNSA. The CDR3 has 15 residues. The CDR3 protein is CASSLLSSSRGEQFF. The CDR3 nucleotides read TGTGCCAGCAGCTTACTAAGTTCTAGCCGGGGTGAGCAGTTCTTC.

This clone was detected once. The chain joins TRBV5-5 to TRBJ1-2, with 7 bases lining up with TRBD1. Trimming took 0 bases from V and 5 from J; bases not matched to a gene: 4. Per germline, CDR1 SGHKS and CDR2 YYEKEE (reference sequence). CDR3 size: 14 residues. CDR3: CASSLATGEYGYTF. The CDR3 DNA reads TGTGCCAGCAGCTTGGCAACAGGGGAGTATGGCTACACCTTC.

The chain combines TRBV6-6 with TRBJ1-5, with TRBD1 matching over 7 bases. Germline values: CDR1 MNHNY, CDR2 SVGAGI (reference sequence). J lost 11 bases, V lost 2 bases, and 9 bases had no gene match. The CDR3 is 14 residues long. CDR3 bases: TGTGCCAGCAGTTACGGTGGGACAGAGTGGTCCCAGCATTTT. Protein product: CASSYGGTEWSQHF.